This T cell receptor beta chain was sequenced for a study of blood T cell repertoires in COVID-19 (dated by TCRdb to about 2020). Study-level background: Collaborator samples came from the United States, Italy and Spain and covered acute and convalescent phases of COVID-19. The prospective study material was composed of cDNA or gDNA derived from T cells, B-cell-depleted T cells, or PBMCs. Subjects who had been exposed to COVID-19, were actively infected with it, or had recovered from it provided the deeply sampled blood TCRbeta repertoires that made up the dataset. The repertoires were released in a freely available public database intended as a resource for research on the immune response to SARS-CoV-2. The samples were drawn from two sources: the first 160 participants of the ongoing ImmuneRACE study, and approximately 1,300 subjects contributed by 6 global collaborators. Sample metadata almost always included a de-identified subject ID, COVID-19 status, age in years and sex. Where available, HLA class I and class II types were obtained from metadata supplied by the sample provider rather than from assay-based typing. Study-wide findings and limitations: The amount of clinical and demographic metadata varied by source and participant and was provided uncurated.

Ten or more counts support this clone. The target of this receptor is not known. Qualities for individual bases were not recorded, and no much larger clone is one base off. V loses 5 bases, J loses 0 bases, and the germline ends lie 11 bases apart. The CDR3 measures 14 amino acids from cysteine to phenylalanine. The CDR3 DNA has 42 bases and is translated from base 1. Based on the germline V gene, the CDR1 and CDR2 sequences are SNHLY and FYNNEI. TCRbeta CDR3 regions were amplified from genomic DNA by means of the immunoSEQ Assay, a bias-controlled multiplex PCR. For the original study's pipeline: The number of nucleated cells in each sample was estimated by amplification of reference gene primers within the assay. Sequence reads were collapsed and filtered to measure the absolute abundance of every unique TCRbeta CDR3 rearrangement. For each sample, productive Simpson clonality was calculated by taking the square root of Simpson's diversity index across productive rearrangements. The table comes from immuneACCESS by way of TCRdb, which keeps in-frame sequences with V and J called. Part of the clones is missing from these tables; in studies checked, under half for an unresolved V gene and the rest for unknown reasons. D and trimming were read from the DNA, whereas the V and J calls and clone size are those reported in that table. The sample data list hundreds of thousands of clones, and 87% of these were observed just once. Around 6% of the sample rests with the top ten.

One collaborating source in Seattle enrolled patients while the patients were actively infected and followed the patients over time throughout the course of disease. Each collaborating institution followed its own protocols to collect whole blood in K2EDTA tubes. Collaborator samples were shipped for TCRbeta analysis as frozen whole blood, isolated PBMCs, or DNA extracted from either sample type. The sequence links TRBV2 to TRBJ2-7; TRBD1 is perhaps the D gene, given 6 matching bases. The TCR originated in a woman aged 45-59 years with COVID-19, enrolled during active disease. Material for sequencing was peripheral blood. The CDR3 is CASSRQASSYEQYF. The sequence in DNA is TGTGCCAGCAGTCGACAGGCCAGCTCCTACGAGCAGTACTTC. Extended through the reference TRBV2 and TRBJ2-7 proteins, this CDR3 yields the full variable domain: EPEVTQTPSHQVTQMGQEVILRCVPISNHLYFYWYRQILGQKVEFLVSFYNNEISEKSEIFDDQFSVERPDGSNFTLKIRSTKLEDSAMYFCASSRQASSYEQYFGPGTRLTVT.